The entry below describes one T cell receptor beta chain. The data were taken from a study of T cell changes during pregnancy in multiple sclerosis. Profiled with immunoSEQ multiplex PCR; TCRdb holds only in-frame clones, not every one. Altogether over 45,000 clones are present, 85% to 90% being singletons, with the ten largest covering just under 0.6%. The ends were cut back, 0 bases at V and 1 base at J, with 11 bases in the middle. From germline, CDR1 is SGHRS and CDR2 YFSETQ. The CDR3 has 15 amino acids. The sample was CD4+ T cells from peripheral blood mononuclear cells, taken in the first trimester of pregnancy. This chain connects TRBV5-1 to TRBJ2-7; D is perhaps TRBD1 (5 bases). This TCR was recovered from a female donor with multiple sclerosis, enrolled in a pregnancy study. CDR3 amino acids: CASSLGTIVSYEQYF. DNA for the CDR3: TGCGCCAGCAGCTTGGGGACAATAGTTTCCTACGAGCAGTACTTC.